Sequencing of this TCR beta chain was carried out in a study of post-analysis software for immune sequencing data. Study findings and constraints: Strong same-batch co-clustering of samples appeared with F measure clustering.

Included in the TCR beta cDNA libraries were unique molecular identifiers. The source material, roughly 0.9 to 11 million T cells, gave rise to 500,000 or so cDNA molecules. Via MiXCR, TCRdb re-called the PCR reads, giving one row per CDR3 protein. Of more than 500,000 distinct CDR3 sequences listed, around 31% are singletons. Concerning this clonotype itself: Antigen unknown.

The sequencing sample was made of blood. The receptor was isolated from a girl aged 2 to 17 with multiple sclerosis.

The CDR3 here is CASSLRSLAGVTDTQYF. CDR3 coding DNA: TGTGCCAGCAGTTTACGCTCACTAGCGGGGGTAACAGATACGCAGTATTTT. The chain joins TRBV12-3 or TRBV12-4 to TRBJ2-3, with TRBD2 matching over 11 bases. The CDR3 loop spans 17 amino acids. Trimming removed 2 bases from V and 3 bases from J; junction bases left unmatched: 7.